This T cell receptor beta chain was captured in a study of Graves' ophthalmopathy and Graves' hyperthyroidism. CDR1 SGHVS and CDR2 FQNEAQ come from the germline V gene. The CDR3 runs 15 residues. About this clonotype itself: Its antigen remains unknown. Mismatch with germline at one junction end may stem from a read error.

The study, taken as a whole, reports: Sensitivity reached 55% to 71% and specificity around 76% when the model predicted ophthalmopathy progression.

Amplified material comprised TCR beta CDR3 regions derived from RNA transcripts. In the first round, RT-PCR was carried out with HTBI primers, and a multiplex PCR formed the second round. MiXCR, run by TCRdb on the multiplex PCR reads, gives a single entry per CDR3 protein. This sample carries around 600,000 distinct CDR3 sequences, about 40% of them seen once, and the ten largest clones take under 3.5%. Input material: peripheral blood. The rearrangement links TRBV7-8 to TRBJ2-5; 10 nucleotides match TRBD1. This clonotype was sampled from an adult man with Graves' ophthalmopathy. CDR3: CASSSPTGGMETQNF. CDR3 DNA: TGCGCCAGCAGCTCCCCGACAGGGGGCATGGAGACCCAGAACTTC. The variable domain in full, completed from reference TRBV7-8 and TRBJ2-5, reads GAGVSQSPRYKVAKRGQDVALRCDPISGHVSLFWYQQALGQGPEFLTYFQNEAQLDKSGLPSDRFFAERPEGSVSTLKIQRTQQEDSAVYLCASSSPTGGMETQNFGPGTRLLVL.